This T cell receptor beta chain was sequenced during a study of blood T cell repertoires in COVID-19. Study background: Sites in the United States, Italy and Spain provided acute and convalescent COVID-19 samples.

Trimming removed 3 bases from V and 10 bases from J, with 13 bases in between. The CDR3 totals 14 residues. Germline V gene sequence: CDR1 KGHSH, CDR2 LQKENI. Assignment of participants to cohorts was predicated upon participant-reported clinical history. The data were produced by immunoSEQ multiplex PCR, yet TCRdb's version contains in-frame clones alone and is incomplete. The repertoire holds 130,000 or so clones, with about 86% as singletons. The sequencing input was PBMCs or T cells enriched from blood (not recorded which). This chain links TRBV18 with TRBJ1-6, with D possibly being TRBD1 (6 bases). The sequence was collected from a man aged 50-60 years who had recovered from COVID-19. The CDR3 DNA reads TGTGCCAGCTCACCTTCAGGGGATTTCTCACCCCTCCACTTT. Amino acid sequence: CASSPSGDFSPLHF.